This TCR beta chain came from a study of CD8 T cells in ankylosing spondylitis. Notes on the study in general: Typical of ankylosing spondylitis blood, it appeared, was a TCR beta motif of several highly homologous variants. Prior literature has documented some motif variants in synovial fluid and blood from reactive arthritis. Disease-linked clones reportedly concentrated significantly in matched ankylosing spondylitis synovial fluid.

This clonotype was seen many times. Its specificity is not known. The CDR3 consists of 17 residues. The V gene's germline CDR1 is SGHTA and CDR2 FQGNSA. The ends lost 5 bases at V and 0 bases at J; junction bases unmatched: 11. Each CDR3 protein is one row after TCRdb ran MiXCR on the 5' RACE reads. The sample shows around 300,000 distinct CDR3 sequences, roughly 12% of them seen only once. Sequencing was performed on blood, either unsorted or a sorted T cell fraction (not recorded which). The rearrangement joins TRBV7-2 to TRBJ2-7, with 9 nucleotides matching TRBD2. The origin of this receptor is a female donor with ankylosing spondylitis or in good health (not recorded which). CDR3 sequence (DNA): TGTGCCAGCAGCCGAGCTAGCGGGATAGGGTACTCCTACGAGCAGTACTTC. It encodes CASSRASGIGYSYEQYF. Full variable domain (outside the CDR3, taken from reference TRBV7-2 and TRBJ2-7): GAGVSQSPSNKVTEKGKDVELRCDPISGHTALYWYRQSLGQGLEFLIYFQGNSAPDKSGLPSDRFSAERTGGSVSTLTIQRTQQEDSAVYLCASSRASGIGYSYEQYFGPGTRLTVT.